This T cell receptor beta chain was recovered during a study of cytomegalovirus exposure and HLA in healthy donors. The PCR had 60 Vbeta and 13 Jbeta primers. TCRdb's copy holds only in-frame clones and misses some; the assay was immunoSEQ multiplex PCR. Its table lists around 70,000 clones. Germline assignment: CDR1 MNHNS and CDR2 SASEGT. The length of the CDR3 is 14 residues. Deletions cut 3 bases from V and 3 bases from J, with 9 bases between. The sequence was obtained from a woman aged 40 to 49 in good health and CMV-seropositive. The sample was PBMCs. The chain couples TRBV6-1 to TRBJ1-5, with D possibly TRBD1 on 5 matching bases. The CDR3 spells CASSESQANQPQHF. CDR3 DNA: TGTGCCAGCAGTGAGTCACAGGCCAATCAGCCCCAGCATTTT.